A single T cell receptor (beta chain) is shown here with its context. Its antigen remains unidentified. No clone much larger than this one lies a single base away; base qualities are absent. The donors were healthy, HIV-negative adults who had no recently reported acute infections or vaccinations. Every donor was a Caucasian adult living in Nashville, Tennessee, USA. CD4+ T cells were enriched through magnetic negative selection, after which naive cells were positively selected on CD45RA and the remaining negative fraction served as the memory subset. Blood was collected by leukapheresis, and PBMCs were isolated by Ficoll-Histopaque density gradient centrifugation and then cryopreserved in liquid nitrogen vapor phase. Analytical flow cytometry was used to check the purity and quantity of every magnetically sorted T cell population. Genomic DNA was isolated from every sorted fraction and measured by UV absorbance on a Nanodrop 2000c.

TCR CDR3 regions were amplified from genomic DNA by multiplex PCR using the deep immunoSEQ assay. Extracted genomic DNA from each cell subset was spread evenly across all wells of several immunoSEQ 96-well plates, with each plate serving as a replicate. For sorted subsets, each replicate PCR was loaded with roughly 190 ng genomic DNA, equivalent to 30,000 or so T cell genomes. The purified libraries were quantified using a Qubit 3.0 fluorometer, sized with a Bioanalyzer 2100, and then quantified again using the KAPA Library Quantification kit. A separate single-read 150-cycle Illumina NextSeq 550 flow cell was used to sequence each immunoSEQ 96-well plate. The authors' analysis ran thus. The immunoSEQ output contained only junctional sequences without quality scores, so filtering could not match that applied to full-length reads. To assign V/J genes and CDR3, sequences were annotated against IMGT germline references using PyIR, a Python wrapper for IgBLAST v1.9. Reads were removed for weak V/J assignments (E-value above 1e-6), missing CDR3, stop codons, out-of-frame junctions, or ambiguous translated residues. A V3J clonotype was defined by an identical inferred V gene, J gene, and CDR3 amino acid sequence. Percentage overlap between repertoires was calculated by dividing the number of shared unique clonotypes by the size of the smaller repertoire. Richness of each repertoire was evaluated using RTK rarefaction, the Chao1 estimator, and Recon v2.1 estimates of unobserved clonotypes. For all TCRbeta clonotypes obtained by the gDNA method from a handful of donors, generation probabilities were computed with OLGA. The source is immuneACCESS, and TCRdb retained only in-frame sequences with V and J called. Part of the clones is not carried over; for the studies checked, unresolved V genes explain less than half of this, and the remainder is unexplained. For V, J and clone size, that table is used; D and trimming come from the DNA. For this sample the table gives about 1 million clones, of which about 76% were detected only once. The biggest ten clones account for approximately 1.3% of the sample.

This record belongs to a study of shared clonotypes between healthy human individuals (dated by TCRdb to 2020 to 2021). Regarding the complete study: A couple of women and three men aged 18 to 49 years were included in the cohort. Between about 0.85 and 8.9 billion PBMCs per donor were obtained by leukapheresis. For each donor, three plates each were used for CD4 naive and CD4 memory, two plates were used for CD8 naive, and one plate was used for CD8 memory. To increase sequencing depth and limit assay-specific biases, different laboratories used diverse techniques to prepare libraries and sequence TCR repertoires. The study deeply sequenced blood TCR repertoires of about 5 healthy adults to estimate repertoire size and the extent of clonotype sharing between individuals.

Paper-wide results and their limitations: Only blood was sampled, and tissue TCR repertoires likely differ from those in blood. Because the study included only a small number of donors, the genetic and exposure-history diversity represented was limited. When several donors were compared, the shared fraction of clonotypes was around 4.6% for naive CD4, less than 4% for naive CD8, 2.3% for memory CD4, and under 0.5% for memory CD8. Pairwise subsampling led to the expectation that sequencing depth would affect the degree of clonotype sharing among donors. Rarefaction of sorted-subset datasets indicated incomplete sequencing despite the large sequencing depth. Compared with non-shared clonotypes, clonotypes shared by all four sorted-subset donors had higher generation probabilities. Estimated clonotype richness was generally larger for naive than for memory subsets.

From cysteine to phenylalanine, the CDR3 is 15 amino acids long. Only the CDR3 part of the read is kept: 45 bases, read in frame from the first base. V is clipped by 4 bases and J by 4 bases, and the sequence between their germline boundaries is 15 bases long. Looking up the germline V gene yields CDR1 SGHRS and CDR2 YFSETQ. The sample was memory CD4+ T cells sorted from blood. In light of the paper, this sample's cell subset or site label describes: CD45RA-negative fraction. The chain uses TRBV5-1 and TRBJ2-1; matching of 6 bases hints at TRBD2 as the D gene. The sequence was collected from a man aged 18 to 29 in good health. The sequenced DNA: TGCGCCAGCAGCGTGGCGGGACTCGAATACAATGAGCAGTTCTTC. Its translation reads: CASSVAGLEYNEQFF.